This TCR beta chain is from a study of CD8 T cells in Susac syndrome. Whole-study results and caveats: The study's TCR sequencing and HLA analysis covered a relatively small number of individuals, and the study acknowledged this.

Random hexamers were used to reverse transcribe roughly 0.45 to 1 ug of RNA. TCR beta CDR3 was amplified by immunoSEQ multiplex PCR. This amplification extended across 54 Vbeta and 13 Jbeta segments. MiXCR, applied by TCRdb to the immunoSEQ multiplex PCR reads, yields one record per CDR3 protein. The sample lists 250,000 to 300,000 distinct CDR3 sequences, approximately 91% occurring once. The sequenced target, TCR beta, came from blood CD8+ and CD4+ T cells. TEMRA cells were FACS-enriched, with CD8+ and CD4+ T cells isolated negatively. A remark on this clonotype: Its antigen is unidentified.

The source of this sequence is a human donor with multiple sclerosis. The source material was CD8+ T cells from PBMCs.

CDR3 nucleotide sequence: TGTGCCAGCATAGACCCCGGGGACATTTCGCGTTGGCAGTACTTC. Protein sequence: CASIDPGDISRWQYF. This chain links TRBV6-2 or TRBV6-3 with TRBJ2-7; possibly TRBD1 for D (6 bases). The germline gives CDR1 MNHEY, CDR2 SVGEGT. V lost 7 bases to trimming and J lost 9 bases, with 25 bases between them. CDR3 length: 15 amino acids.